The sequence of this T cell receptor beta chain was determined in a study of blood T cell repertoires in COVID-19. On the study more broadly: Sites in the United States, Italy and Spain provided acute and convalescent COVID-19 samples.

Sequencing was performed with immunoSEQ multiplex PCR; in TCRdb, only in-frame clones are kept and a portion is missing. The data show around 140,000 clones, about 80% seen once. The trim removed 8 bases at V and 5 bases at J, leaving 0 bases unmatched. This CDR3 is built from 11 residues. Per germline, CDR1 MNHNY and CDR2 SVGAGI (reference sequence). The rearrangement joins TRBV6-6 to TRBJ1-5, with 7 nucleotides matching TRBD1. Sequencing was done on a sample of peripheral blood. The clonotype originates from a human donor in a cohort sampled during active COVID-19. The CDR3 region has the DNA TGTGCCAGCCAGGGGGATCAGCCCCAGCATTTT. Its protein is CASQGDQPQHF.